The T cell receptor beta chain described here comes from a study of T cell responses to AZD1222 COVID-19 vaccine. About this clone: Its specificity is not known.

General study findings and limits: White British donors predominated, females outnumbered males, and clonal diversity was possibly underestimated.

Per the germline V gene, CDR1 is SQVTM and CDR2 is ANQGSEA. The V and J ends lost 5 bases and 2 bases respectively, with 12 bases between them. CDR3 length: 14 amino acids. The table came from immunoSEQ multiplex PCR; TCRdb's copy has only in-frame clones and leaves some out. This table has roughly 130,000 clones, roughly 85% appearing once. The sample consisted of peripheral blood, taken on day 0 of AZD1222 vaccination. The origin of this receptor is an adult in good health. V and J are TRBV29-1 and TRBJ1-4; D possibly corresponds to TRBD1 (5 bases). CDR3 DNA sequence: TGCAGCGTTACCGCAGGGAACACTAATGAAAAACTGTTTTTT. Its translation: CSVTAGNTNEKLFF.